The 7 T cell receptor beta chains given below trace back to one sample, sequenced in a study of T cell repertoires in cytomegalovirus infection. For these receptors, no antigen is known. TCRdb ran MiXCR on the reads and lists one entry per CDR3 protein. In the table there are 300,000 to 400,000 distinct CDR3 sequences, around 29% of which are singletons. Material: cultured PBMCs, obtained from culture after CMV antigen stimulation. Receptors were obtained from a human donor in good health (CMV status not recorded). Some clones in this sample may be carry-over from other donors' samples.

The chain joins TRBV12-3 or TRBV12-4 to TRBJ2-7; no definite D call. The V and J ends lost 4 bases and 2 bases respectively, with 9 bases between them. This CDR3 is built from 13 residues. The chain's CDR3 is CASSSVTTYEQYF. In DNA, the CDR3 is TGTGCCAGCAGTTCTGTTACTACCTACGAGCAGTACTTC.

The sample holds a few counts of this clonotype. The CDR3 loop reads CASSHPWPISGANVLTF. The CDR3 DNA is TGCGCCAGCAGCCATCCCTGGCCCATCTCTGGGGCCAACGTCCTGACTTTC. V is TRBV4-1 and J is TRBJ2-6; D not certain. V was shortened by 3 bases and J by 0 bases, with 12 bases between the two germline ends. From germline, CDR1 is MGHRA and CDR2 YSYEKL. CDR3 length: 17 amino acids.

This clonotype has a handful of counts. The V call is TRBV20-1, the J call TRBJ1-1; D call uncertain. V was trimmed by 4 bases and J by 2 bases, leaving 5 bases between them. CDR3 length: 11 amino acids. Germline V lookup: CDR1 DFQATT, CDR2 SNEGSKA (reference sequence). This chain's CDR3 is CSATRNTEAFF. CDR3 nucleotides: TGCAGTGCTACAAGAAACACTGAAGCTTTCTTT.

The genes are TRBV7-6 and TRBJ2-2; 12 nucleotides align to TRBD1. With V trimmed by 1 base and J by 6 bases, 3 bases remained unmatched. The CDR3 is 16 amino acids. CDR1 and CDR2 from the germline V gene are SGHVS and FNYEAQ. The CDR3 sequence: CASSLVGQGAAGELFF. The DNA for the CDR3 is TGTGCCAGCAGCTTAGTGGGACAGGGGGCGGCCGGGGAGCTGTTTTTT.

This clonotype was observed many times. The chain employs TRBV7-2 and TRBJ2-7; 7 nucleotides line up with TRBD1. V shed 1 base and J 0 bases; nucleotides not matched to a gene: 6. The CDR3 covers 16 residues. Germline lookup yields CDR1 SGHTA and CDR2 FQGNSA. The CDR3 coding sequence is TGTGCCAGCAGCTTAGGGAAGGGGACAGTCTCCTACGAGCAGTACTTC. Encoded protein: CASSLGKGTVSYEQYF.

This sequence joins TRBV7-4 and TRBJ1-6, with D hard to call. Germline loops: CDR1 SGHVT, CDR2 SQSDAQ. There are 13 residues in the CDR3. The ends were cut back, 1 base at V and 9 bases at J, with 7 bases in the middle. The CDR3 spells CASSLGGISPLHF. The CDR3 nucleotides are TGTGCCAGCAGCTTAGGAGGGATTTCACCCCTCCACTTT.

This clonotype was found a few times. The chain joins TRBV6-6 to TRBJ2-5; weak D call: TRBD2 (5 bases). V was shortened by 0 bases and J by 3 bases, with 8 bases between the two germline ends. This CDR3 comprises 14 residues. Germline loops: CDR1 MNHNY, CDR2 SVGAGI (reference sequence). The CDR3 DNA sequence: TGTGCCAGCAGTTACTCGTGGGGAGAAGAGACCCAGTACTTC. Translating it yields CASSYSWGEETQYF.